This TCR beta chain was identified in a study of blood T cell repertoires in COVID-19. Background on the study: Both acute and convalescent COVID-19 samples were obtained from the United States, Italy and Spain.

With 3 bases clipped from V and 11 bases from J, the junction kept 8 bases outside the gene matches. Germline values: CDR1 KGHSH, CDR2 LQKENI. The CDR3 length is 13 residues. Original processing methods: Counts of nucleated cells, estimated from reference gene primer amplification, were obtained. TCRdb's copy holds only in-frame clones and misses some; the assay was immunoSEQ multiplex PCR. V, J and clone size reflect that table, while D and trimming were determined from the DNA. The table lists 110,000 to 150,000 clones, over 70% of them singletons. This sequence was found in a woman in her sixties with acute or convalescent COVID-19. The sample comprised peripheral blood. The chain couples TRBV18 to TRBJ1-1, with TRBD1 matching over 8 bases. The DNA for the CDR3 is TGTGCCAGCTCACCCGGACAGGGATTAGAGGCTTTCTTT. It translates to CASSPGQGLEAFF.